A few counts support the clone carrying this T cell receptor beta chain. The sample's time point: persistent/refractory GD, antithyroid drugs over 5 years with positive TRAb. RNA extracted from PBMCs served as the sequencing template. The sample belongs to a study of regulatory T cells in long-lasting Graves disease. In building TCR beta libraries, iRepertoire HTBI primers were used together with Arm-PCR of CDR3 regions. MiXCR was run by TCRdb on the multiplex PCR reads, yielding one entry per CDR3 protein. The data hold a few hundred thousand distinct CDR3 sequences, with 20% to 25% observed a single time. Per germline, CDR1 MNHEY and CDR2 SMNVEV (reference sequence). The CDR3 length is 15 residues. V lost 4 bases and J 0 bases, leaving 9 bases between the germline ends.

This sequence was found in a middle-aged woman with Graves disease. Source: peripheral blood mononuclear cells (PBMCs), taken when the disease was refractory, from a patient treated with antithyroid drugs. The chain has TRBV27 and TRBJ1-4; the D gene is possibly TRBD1 (6 bases). CDR3 region: CASSYRVATNEKLFF. The CDR3 DNA is TGTGCCAGCAGTTACAGGGTCGCAACTAATGAAAAACTGTTTTTT.